The rows below give T cell receptor beta chains drawn from one sample of a study of blood T cells in healthy people across ages. In TCRdb, the 5' RACE reads were re-called with MiXCR into one record per CDR3 protein. The sample records about 1,000,000 distinct CDR3 sequences, under 55% being singletons. Sequenced sample: blood. Every receptor here comes from a woman aged 60-75 years in good health. Both conserved end residues are part of each CDR3. D genes are given only for firm matches. Some rows mark clone size as missing; the rest say once, few, many or name a class of expanded clone.

V gene	clone size	J gene	D gene	CDR3 DNA	CDR3 protein
TRBV15	.	TRBJ2-1	.	TGTGCCACCAGCAGAGATTGGGGCGGGGCGGTAAATGAGCAGTTCTTC	CATSRDWGGAVNEQFF
TRBV3-1	many	TRBJ2-7	TRBD2	TGTGCCAGCAGTCAAGGACTAGCGGGAGCCTACGAGCAGTACTTC	CASSQGLAGAYEQYF
TRBV24-1	.	TRBJ2-7	TRBD2	TGTGCCACCGTAGCGGGGAGCTCCTACAATGAGCAGTACTTC	CATVAGSSYNEQYF
TRBV5-1	many	TRBJ2-1	.	TGCGCCAGCAGCGGACCTCGGTCCCGGGCCCATGAGCAGTTCTTC	CASSGPRSRAHEQFF
TRBV2	.	TRBJ1-2	.	TGTGCCTCACAAGCAGGAGCCGGCTATGGCTACACCTTC	CASQAGAGYGYTF
TRBV7-9	.	TRBJ2-1	.	TGTGCCAGCAGCATCACCGGGACCCTACCCGATGAGCAGTTCTTC	CASSITGTLPDEQFF
TRBV27	many	TRBJ2-1	.	TGTGCCAGCAGCTTAAGCGCCAGCTCCTACAATGAGCAGTTCTTC	CASSLSASSYNEQFF
TRBV7-3	.	TRBJ2-1	TRBD2	TGTGCCAGCAGCTCGACTAGCGGGAGGGCCCATGAGCAGTTCTTC	CASSSTSGRAHEQFF
TRBV6-5	few	TRBJ2-7	TRBD1	TGTGCCAGCCGGAGGGGGACAGGGACTCACGAGCAGTACTTC	CASRRGTGTHEQYF
TRBV14	few	TRBJ2-1	.	TGTGCCAGCAGCGTAAGCACCCGGAATGAGCAGTTCTTC	CASSVSTRNEQFF